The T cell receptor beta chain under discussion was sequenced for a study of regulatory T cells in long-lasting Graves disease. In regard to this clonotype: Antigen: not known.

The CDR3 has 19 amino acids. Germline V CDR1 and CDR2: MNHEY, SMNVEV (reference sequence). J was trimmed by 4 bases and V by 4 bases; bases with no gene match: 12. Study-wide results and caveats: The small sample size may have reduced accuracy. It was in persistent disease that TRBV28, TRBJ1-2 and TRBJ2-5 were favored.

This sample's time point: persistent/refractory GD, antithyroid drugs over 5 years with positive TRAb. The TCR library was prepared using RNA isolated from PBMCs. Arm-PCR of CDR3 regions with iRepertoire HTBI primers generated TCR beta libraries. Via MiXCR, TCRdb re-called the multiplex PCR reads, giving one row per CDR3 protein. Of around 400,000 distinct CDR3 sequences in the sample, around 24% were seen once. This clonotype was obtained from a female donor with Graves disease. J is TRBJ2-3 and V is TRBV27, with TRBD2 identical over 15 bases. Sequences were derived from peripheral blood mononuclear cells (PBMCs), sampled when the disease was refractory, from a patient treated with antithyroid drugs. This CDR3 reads CASSSVPGLAGGLSDTQYF. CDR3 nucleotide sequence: TGTGCCAGCAGTTCGGTCCCGGGACTAGCGGGAGGTCTCTCAGATACGCAGTATTTT.